Included here is one T cell receptor (beta chain) sequence, with context. The target antigen is unknown. Other DNA sequences from this sample encode an identical CDR3 as well. The table came from immunoSEQ multiplex PCR; TCRdb's copy has only in-frame clones and leaves some out. The sample lists under 300,000 clones, 90% to 95% occurring once. This CDR3 is 14 amino acids long. The V gene lost 2 bases and the J gene lost 5 bases, with 12 bases spanning the gap. The germline CDR1 and CDR2 sequences are KGHSH and LQKENI. The data originate from a study of T cell responses to AZD1222 COVID-19 vaccine. Study-wide results and limits: Increases in Spike-specific TCR breadth and depth were seen after two AZD1222 doses. In the spike-specific TCR repertoire, nearly half reportedly target unmutated variant regions.

The TCR was taken from an adult in good health. Sequencing used peripheral blood, obtained on day 0 of AZD1222 vaccination. This chain joins TRBV18 and TRBJ2-5, with D possibly matching TRBD1 (6 bases). Written as DNA, the CDR3 is TGTGCCAGCTCACCAAGGGCAGGGGAGGAGACCCAGTACTTC. It codes for CASSPRAGEETQYF.